The present entry profiles one TCR beta chain with its context. What it binds is unknown. The library came from three nested PCR rounds adapted from ARM-PCR protocols. Each CDR3 protein gets one entry after TCRdb re-called the multiplex PCR reads with MiXCR. The sample carries about 110,000 distinct CDR3 sequences, more than 60% recorded once. The template was RNA from unsorted bulk tissue. Between August and November 2014, newly diagnosed, chemotherapy-naive lung cancer patients underwent thoracic surgery in China. The source of the sample is a study of tumor and adjacent non-tumor tissue in lung cancer. Study-wide points: In normal lung, the top 100 clones were significantly more dominant than in tumor. TCR diversity was significantly greater in tumor than normal lung tissue. Patients with more diverse tumor TCRs had worse survival.

The CDR3 sequence is 15 residues long. Germline V gene data show CDR1 as SGHNT and CDR2 as YYREEE (reference sequence). The V end lost 3 bases, the J end lost 5 bases, and 14 bases lay between the germline ends. The sequence came from a woman aged 60-70 years with non-small cell lung cancer. The material sequenced was lung tumor tissue. V and J are TRBV5-4 and TRBJ2-2, with a weak D call TRBD1 (6 bases). This CDR3 reads CASSSYRVGTGELFF. CDR3 sequence (DNA): TGTGCCAGCAGCTCCTACAGGGTGGGGACCGGGGAGCTGTTTTTT.